The text below deals with one T cell receptor (beta chain). The target antigen is unknown. The assay used was immunoSEQ (version v3.0), run at survey level. Produced via immunoSEQ multiplex PCR; TCRdb's table is partial and in-frame only. The sample holds approximately 23,000 clones, about four fifths seen once. The data were taken from a study of long-term antiretroviral therapy in people with HIV. Study-level findings and limits: An increase in diversity followed ART, yet levels stayed below transplant donor controls.

V lost 0 bases and J 8 bases, leaving 10 bases between the germline ends. Germline V gives CDR1 LGHNA, CDR2 YSLEER. This CDR3 has 13 amino acids. The chain is built from TRBV4-3 and TRBJ1-1; D is ambiguous. The receptor comes from a man under 40 with HIV. Specimen: unsorted PBMCs, collected 1.5 years after starting antiretroviral therapy. The chain's CDR3 is CASSQDAVSEAFF. In nucleotides, the CDR3 is TGCGCCAGCAGCCAAGATGCAGTTTCCGAAGCTTTCTTT.